This record looks at one T cell receptor beta chain sequence and its context. V dropped 0 bases and J dropped 3; count of bases not matched to a gene: 15. CDR1 is LNHNV and CDR2 is YYDKDF in the germline V gene (reference sequence). The CDR3 loop spans 19 amino acids. This record comes from a study of response to subunit inactivated influenza vaccine. Each CDR3 protein is one row after TCRdb ran MiXCR on the RT-PCR reads. The sample records 530,000 or so distinct CDR3 sequences, about 25% being singletons. Here the sequenced sample was CD4+ T cells sorted from PBMCs, taken less than 6 days after vaccination. The receptor was isolated from a man aged 45 to 65 who received an inactivated influenza vaccine. The chain joins TRBV15 to TRBJ1-1, with TRBD1 matching 8 bases. The chain's CDR3 is CATSRDLLRRQGFDTEAFF. Written as DNA, the CDR3 is TGTGCCACCAGCAGAGATCTTCTACGGCGACAGGGGTTTGACACTGAAGCTTTCTTT.